The 17 T cell receptor beta chains presented below share a single source sample, sequenced in a study of blood T cell repertoires in COVID-19. Assay used: immunoSEQ multiplex PCR; TCRdb lists only in-frame clones, some missing. The sample carries some 150,000 clones, roughly 91% recorded once. The sequencing sample was made of peripheral blood. The source is a man aged 55 to 69 with active or convalescent COVID-19.

CDR3 region: CASSSSDSTNYGYTF. For the CDR3, the DNA is TGTGCCAGCAGTTCCTCGGACAGCACTAACTATGGCTACACCTTC. The chain recombines TRBV28 with TRBJ1-2; a weak D match, TRBD1 (6 bases). With 4 bases removed from V and 0 bases from J, the gap between germline ends came to 12 bases. The CDR3 runs 15 residues. Germline V gene data show CDR1 as MDHEN and CDR2 as SYDVKM.

The rearrangement joins TRBV30 to TRBJ2-1; D is unclear. This CDR3 has 10 residues. Germline V gene data show CDR1 as GTSNPN and CDR2 as SVGIG (reference sequence). V gave up 3 bases and J gave up 5 bases, with 2 bases separating them. CDR3 residues: CAWSDNEQFF. The CDR3, as DNA: TGTGCCTGGAGCGACAATGAGCAGTTCTTC.

This rearrangement joins TRBV7-2 to TRBJ2-1, with 8 bases lining up with TRBD1. Germline assignment: CDR1 SGHTA and CDR2 FQGNSA. V lost 4 bases to trimming and J lost 7 bases; unmatched junction nucleotides: 12. The CDR3 totals 16 residues. The CDR3: CASSSVAGQAENEQFF. CDR3 sequence (DNA): TGTGCCAGCAGCTCCGTCGCGGGACAGGCGGAAAATGAGCAGTTCTTC.

The chain employs TRBV6-2 or TRBV6-3 and TRBJ1-1; D not resolved. Germline-derived CDR1 and CDR2 are MNHEY and SVGEGT. Deletions cut 0 bases from V and 0 bases from J, with 11 bases between. This CDR3 contains 16 residues. This chain's CDR3 is CASSYSRGGMNTEAFF. CDR3 nucleotide sequence: TGTGCCAGCAGTTACTCCCGGGGAGGCATGAACACTGAAGCTTTCTTT.

The chain has TRBV2 and TRBJ1-1; TRBD1 might be the D (6 bases). V was pared by 8 bases and J by 8 bases, with 12 bases between. This CDR3 is built from 11 residues. The germline V gene encodes CDR1 SNHLY and CDR2 FYNNEI. CDR3 residues: CASWDNQEAFF. The CDR3 coding sequence is TGTGCCAGCTGGGACAACCAAGAAGCTTTCTTT. The variable domain in full, with the rest retrieved from reference TRBV2 and TRBJ1-1, is EPEVTQTPSHQVTQMGQEVILRCVPISNHLYFYWYRQILGQKVEFLVSFYNNEISEKSEIFDDQFSVERPDGSNFTLKIRSTKLEDSAMYFCASWDNQEAFFGQGTRLTVV.

The genes are TRBV4-1 and TRBJ1-6; TRBD1 agrees at 8 bases. This CDR3 region has 15 residues. V trimming: 0 bases; J trimming: 10 bases; junction bases outside the gene matches: 5. The germline CDR1 and CDR2 sequences are MGHRA and YSYEKL. CDR3 protein: CASSQDRTGKSPLHF. In DNA, the CDR3 is TGCGCCAGCAGCCAAGATAGGACAGGGAAGTCACCCCTCCACTTT.

This clone appeared once. The V gene is TRBV28, the J gene TRBJ1-1, with 10 nucleotides matching TRBD1. This CDR3 is built from 16 residues. Germline V gene lookup returns CDR1 MDHEN and CDR2 SYDVKM. V shed 2 bases, J shed 3 bases, and the junction held 6 bases outside the gene matches. CDR3 nucleotide sequence: TGTGCCAGCAGTTTACCAAGACAGGGGGCGGACACTGAAGCTTTCTTT. Protein product: CASSLPRQGADTEAFF.

This clone occurred once. This rearrangement joins TRBV5-4 to TRBJ1-2; tentative D call: TRBD1 (6 bases). Between the trimmed V and J ends, which lost 0 bases and 5 bases, there was a span of 8 bases. There are 13 residues in the CDR3. Germline CDR1 and CDR2: SGHNT and YYREEE (reference sequence). The CDR3 DNA is TGTGCCAGCAGCTTGGCTGGACAGTATGGCTACACCTTC. Encoded protein: CASSLAGQYGYTF.

The gene calls are TRBV19 and TRBJ2-2; 9 bases agree with TRBD1. Germline CDR1 is LNHDA and CDR2 is SQIVND (reference sequence). Trimming cost V 11 bases and J 5 bases; bases outside gene matches: 9. The CDR3 consists of 14 residues. The CDR3 here is CAASNRGRTGELFF. The CDR3 DNA follows: TGTGCCGCTTCCAACAGGGGGCGAACCGGGGAGCTGTTTTTT. The full variable domain, in which reference TRBV19 and TRBJ2-2 provide the parts outside the CDR3, is DGGITQSPKYLFRKEGQNVTLSCEQNLNHDAMYWYRQDPGQGLRLIYYSQIVNDFQKGDIAEGYSVSREKKESFPLTVTSAQKNPTAFYLCAASNRGRTGELFFGEGSRLTVL.

This chain links TRBV7-6 with TRBJ2-5, with 10 bases that match TRBD1. The CDR3 covers 15 residues. CDR1 is SGHVS, CDR2 FNYEAQ, per germline. The V segment lost 5 bases and the J segment 4 bases; nucleotides outside the gene matches: 7. CDR3 sequence: CASSPLGDRGETQYF. The DNA of the CDR3 is TGTGCCAGCAGCCCTTTAGGGGACAGGGGAGAGACCCAGTACTTC.

V is TRBV28 and J is TRBJ2-3; 10 nucleotides line up with TRBD2. Germline values: CDR1 MDHEN, CDR2 SYDVKM. CDR3 length equals 13 residues. CDR3 protein: CATSGESTDTQYF. DNA of the CDR3: TGTGCTACTAGCGGGGAGAGCACAGATACGCAGTATTTT.

In this sample, this clone turned up once. The chain couples TRBV18 to TRBJ1-3, with D perhaps matching TRBD1 (5 bases). This CDR3 is 16 amino acids long. The V gene's germline CDR1 is KGHSH and CDR2 LQKENI. V was shortened by 3 bases and J by 4 bases, with 16 bases between the two germline ends. CDR3 sequence reads: CASSPPYSGGGNTIYF. The CDR3 DNA reads TGTGCCAGCTCACCCCCATATTCGGGGGGAGGAAACACCATATATTTT.

This clone came up a few times. The chain carries TRBV5-1 and TRBJ2-5; 7 bases are a match to TRBD2. Germline values: CDR1 SGHRS, CDR2 YFSETQ. The CDR3 loop spans 15 amino acids. Unmatched junction bases numbered 6, after V lost 4 bases and J lost 0 bases. Here the CDR3 reads CASSPGTTHQETQYF. The CDR3 nucleotides read TGCGCCAGCAGCCCCGGGACTACTCACCAAGAGACCCAGTACTTC. The entire variable domain, with the rest obtained from reference TRBV5-1 and TRBJ2-5, is as follows: KAGVTQTPRYLIKTRGQQVTLSCSPISGHRSVSWYQQTPGQGLQFLFEYFSETQRNKGNFPGRFSGRQFSNSRSEMNVSTLELGDSALYLCASSPGTTHQETQYFGPGTRLLVL.

The V gene is TRBV28, the J gene TRBJ1-3; D is possibly TRBD1 (6 bases). Trimming stripped 5 bases from V and 0 bases from J, with 11 bases between. CDR3 length equals 15 residues. Per the germline V gene, CDR1 is MDHEN and CDR2 is SYDVKM. Here the CDR3 DNA reads TGTGCCAGCAGTCCTCACAGGGACTCTGGAAACACCATATATTTT. Encoded protein: CASSPHRDSGNTIYF.

The chain has TRBV11-2 and TRBJ2-2; D ambiguous. CDR1 SGHAT and CDR2 FQNNGV come from the germline V gene. V was pared by 4 bases and J by 0 bases, with 6 bases between. The CDR3 contains 14 residues. The CDR3 protein is CASSSFPNTGELFF. The CDR3 nucleotides are TGTGCCAGCAGCTCCTTTCCGAACACCGGGGAGCTGTTTTTT.

The J gene is TRBJ1-4, the V gene TRBV5-8, with TRBD1 identical over 8 bases. Unmatched junction bases numbered 7, after V lost 2 bases and J lost 7 bases. Germline V gene lookup returns CDR1 SGHTS and CDR2 YDEGEE. The CDR3 consists of 15 residues. The CDR3 region has the DNA TGTGCCAGCAGCTTAGGACAGGGAAGGGGTGAAAAACTGTTTTTT. It translates to CASSLGQGRGEKLFF.

The genes are TRBV27 and TRBJ2-7, with 7 bases lining up with TRBD1. The CDR3 contains 15 residues. Germline V gene lookup returns CDR1 MNHEY and CDR2 SMNVEV (reference sequence). Trimming cost V 0 bases and J 3 bases; bases outside gene matches: 5. The DNA of the CDR3 is TGTGCCAGCAGTTTATCGCCAGGGGGTGGCTACGAGCAGTACTTC. Amino acids: CASSLSPGGGYEQYF.